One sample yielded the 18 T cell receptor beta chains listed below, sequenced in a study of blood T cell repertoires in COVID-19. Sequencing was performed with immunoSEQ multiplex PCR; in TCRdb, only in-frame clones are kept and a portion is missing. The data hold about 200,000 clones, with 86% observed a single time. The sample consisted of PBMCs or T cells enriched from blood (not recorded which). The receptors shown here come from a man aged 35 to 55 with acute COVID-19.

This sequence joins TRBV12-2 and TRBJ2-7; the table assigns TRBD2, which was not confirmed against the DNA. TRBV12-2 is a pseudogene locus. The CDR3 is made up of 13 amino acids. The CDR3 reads CASRYLAVYEQYF. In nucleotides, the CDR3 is TGTGCAAGTCGTTATCTAGCGGTCTACGAGCAGTACTTC.

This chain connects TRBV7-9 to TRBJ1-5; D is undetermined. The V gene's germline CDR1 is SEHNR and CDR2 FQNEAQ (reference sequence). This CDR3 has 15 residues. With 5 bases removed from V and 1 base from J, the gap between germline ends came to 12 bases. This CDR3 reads CASSPTVASNQPQHF. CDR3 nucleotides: TGTGCCAGCAGCCCAACAGTGGCGAGCAATCAGCCCCAGCATTTT.

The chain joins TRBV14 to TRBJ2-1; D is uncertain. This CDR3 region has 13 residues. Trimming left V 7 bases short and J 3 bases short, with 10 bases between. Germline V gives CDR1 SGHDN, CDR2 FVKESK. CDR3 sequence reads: CASTWFGYNEQFF. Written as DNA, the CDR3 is TGTGCCAGCACTTGGTTCGGCTACAATGAGCAGTTCTTC.

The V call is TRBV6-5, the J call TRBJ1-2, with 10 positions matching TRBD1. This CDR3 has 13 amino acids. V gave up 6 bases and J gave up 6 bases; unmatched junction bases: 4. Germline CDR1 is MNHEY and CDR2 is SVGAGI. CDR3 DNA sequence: TGTGCCAGCAGCGTGACAGGGGGCGATGGCTACACCTTC. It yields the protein CASSVTGGDGYTF.

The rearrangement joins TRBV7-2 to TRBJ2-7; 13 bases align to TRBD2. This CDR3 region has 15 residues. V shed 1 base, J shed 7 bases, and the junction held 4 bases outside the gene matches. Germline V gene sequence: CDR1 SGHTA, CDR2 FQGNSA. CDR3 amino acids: CASSLVGTSGTEQYF. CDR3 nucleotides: TGTGCCAGCAGCTTAGTGGGGACTAGCGGGACTGAGCAGTACTTC.

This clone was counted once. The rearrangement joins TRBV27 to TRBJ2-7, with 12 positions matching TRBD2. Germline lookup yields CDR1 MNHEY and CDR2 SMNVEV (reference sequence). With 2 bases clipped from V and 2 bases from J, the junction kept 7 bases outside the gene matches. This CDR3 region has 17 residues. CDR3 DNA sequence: TGTGCCAGCAGTTTACCCCCGGGACTAGCGGGCCCCTACGAGCAGTACTTC. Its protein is CASSLPPGLAGPYEQYF.

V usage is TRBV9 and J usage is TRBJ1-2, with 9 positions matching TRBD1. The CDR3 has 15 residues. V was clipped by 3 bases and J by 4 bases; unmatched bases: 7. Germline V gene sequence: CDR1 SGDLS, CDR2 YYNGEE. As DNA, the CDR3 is TGTGCCAGCAGCGCCGGACAGGGGACGGGCTATGGCTACACCTTC. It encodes CASSAGQGTGYGYTF.

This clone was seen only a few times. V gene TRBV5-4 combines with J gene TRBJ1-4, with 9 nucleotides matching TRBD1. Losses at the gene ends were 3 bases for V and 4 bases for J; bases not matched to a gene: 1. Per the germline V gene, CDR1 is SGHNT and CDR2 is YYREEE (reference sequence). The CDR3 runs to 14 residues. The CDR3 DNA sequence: TGTGCCAGCAGCTCGACAGGGGGTAATGAAAAACTGTTTTTT. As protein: CASSSTGGNEKLFF.

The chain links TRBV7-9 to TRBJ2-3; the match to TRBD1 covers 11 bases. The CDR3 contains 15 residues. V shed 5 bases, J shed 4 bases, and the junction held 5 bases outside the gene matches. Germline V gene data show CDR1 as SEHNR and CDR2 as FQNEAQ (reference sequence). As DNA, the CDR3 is TGTGCCAGCAGCGCTAGGACAGGGGGCGCAGATACGCAGTATTTT. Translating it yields CASSARTGGADTQYF. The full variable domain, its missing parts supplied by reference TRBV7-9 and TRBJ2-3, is DTGVSQNPRHKITKRGQNVTFRCDPISEHNRLYWYRQTLGQGPEFLTYFQNEAQLEKSRLLSDRFSAERPKGSFSTLEIQRTEQGDSAMYLCASSARTGGADTQYFGPGTRLTVL.

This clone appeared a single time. CDR3 region: CASSITGTGGYEQYF. CDR3 coding DNA: TGTGCCAGCAGTATAACCGGGACAGGGGGCTACGAGCAGTACTTC. The rearrangement uses TRBV27 and TRBJ2-7, with 11 bases fitting TRBD1. Per germline, CDR1 MNHEY and CDR2 SMNVEV (reference sequence). This CDR3 spans 15 amino acids. After removal of 5 bases from V and 3 bases from J, the junction contained 6 bases not matched to a gene.

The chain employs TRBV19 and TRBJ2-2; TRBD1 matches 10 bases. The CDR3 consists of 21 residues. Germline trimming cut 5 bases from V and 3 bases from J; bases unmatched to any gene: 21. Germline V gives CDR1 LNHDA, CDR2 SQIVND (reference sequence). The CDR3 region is CASSSLGVGQGPRRYTGELFF. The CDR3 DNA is TGTGCCAGTAGTTCCCTAGGGGTGGGACAGGGGCCCCGTCGTTACACCGGGGAGCTGTTTTTT.

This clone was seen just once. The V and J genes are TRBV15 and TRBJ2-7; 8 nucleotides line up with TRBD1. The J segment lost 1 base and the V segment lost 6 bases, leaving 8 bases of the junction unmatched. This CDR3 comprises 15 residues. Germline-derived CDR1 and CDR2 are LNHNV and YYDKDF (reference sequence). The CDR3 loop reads CATRGIRTGSYEQYF. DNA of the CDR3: TGTGCCACCAGAGGAATCAGGACAGGGTCCTACGAGCAGTACTTC.

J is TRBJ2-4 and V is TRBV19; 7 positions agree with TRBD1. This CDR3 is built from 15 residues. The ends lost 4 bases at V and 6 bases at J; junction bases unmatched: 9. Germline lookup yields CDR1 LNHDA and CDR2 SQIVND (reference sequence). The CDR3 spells CASSTLGDSGNIQYF. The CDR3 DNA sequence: TGTGCCAGTAGTACCCTCGGGGACAGTGGAAACATTCAGTACTTC. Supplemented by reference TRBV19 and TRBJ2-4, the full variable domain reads DGGITQSPKYLFRKEGQNVTLSCEQNLNHDAMYWYRQDPGQGLRLIYYSQIVNDFQKGDIAEGYSVSREKKESFPLTVTSAQKNPTAFYLCASSTLGDSGNIQYFGAGTRLSVL.

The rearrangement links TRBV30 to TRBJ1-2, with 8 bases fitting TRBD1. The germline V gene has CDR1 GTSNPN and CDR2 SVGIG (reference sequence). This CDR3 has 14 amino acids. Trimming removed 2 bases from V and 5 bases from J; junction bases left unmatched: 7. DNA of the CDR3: TGTGCCTGGAGTCCCCGGACAGGGAGTTATGGCTACACCTTC. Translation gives CAWSPRTGSYGYTF.

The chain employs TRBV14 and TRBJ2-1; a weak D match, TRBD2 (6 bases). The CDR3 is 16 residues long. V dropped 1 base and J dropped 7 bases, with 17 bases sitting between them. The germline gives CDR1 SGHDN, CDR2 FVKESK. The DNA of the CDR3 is TGTGCCAGCAGCCAAGGGTGGAGGGAGAGGGAAAATGAGCAGTTCTTC. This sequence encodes CASSQGWRERENEQFF.

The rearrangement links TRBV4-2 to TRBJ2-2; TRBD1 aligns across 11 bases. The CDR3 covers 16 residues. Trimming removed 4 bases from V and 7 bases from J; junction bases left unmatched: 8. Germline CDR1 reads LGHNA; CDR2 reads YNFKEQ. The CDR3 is CASSRLGQGDFGELFF. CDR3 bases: TGTGCCAGCAGCCGACTGGGACAGGGGGATTTCGGGGAGCTGTTTTTT.

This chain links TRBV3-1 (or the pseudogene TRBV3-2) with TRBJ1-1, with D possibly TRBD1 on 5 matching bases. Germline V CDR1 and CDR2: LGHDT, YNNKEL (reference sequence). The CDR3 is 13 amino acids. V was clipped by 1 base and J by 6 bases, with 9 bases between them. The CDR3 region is CASSQGGGAEAFF. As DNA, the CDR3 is TGTGCCAGCAGCCAAGGGGGCGGCGCTGAAGCTTTCTTT.

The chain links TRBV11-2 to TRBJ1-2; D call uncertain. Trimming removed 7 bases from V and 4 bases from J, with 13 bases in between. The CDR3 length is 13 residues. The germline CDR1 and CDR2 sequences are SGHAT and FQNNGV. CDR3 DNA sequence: TGTGCCAGCAACTCCGGGTACCTCTATGGCTACACCTTC. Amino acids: CASNSGYLYGYTF. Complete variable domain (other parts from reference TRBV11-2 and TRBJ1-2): EAGVAQSPRYKIIEKRQSVAFWCNPISGHATLYWYQQILGQGPKLLIQFQNNGVVDDSQLPKDRFSAERLKGVDSTLKIQPAKLEDSAVYLCASNSGYLYGYTFGSGTRLTVV.